Shown below are 27 T cell receptor beta chains from a single sample sequenced in a study of T cell repertoires and HLA-DP antigens. Method: immunoSEQ multiplex PCR; TCRdb's copy keeps in-frame clones and lacks some. Here the sample spans tens of thousands of clones, about four fifths being singletons. For these TCRs, the target antigens are not known. Sequencing was carried out using CD4+ T cells from PBMCs. The source is a man in his 60s in good health and CMV-seronegative.

This clone occurred a few times. V and J are TRBV28 and TRBJ2-7, with D unclear. In germline, CDR1 is MDHEN, CDR2 SYDVKM. This CDR3 comprises 14 residues. The germline V and J ends were trimmed by 1 base and 7 bases, with 14 bases remaining between them. This CDR3 is CASSLFEAGREQYF. In DNA form, the CDR3 reads TGTGCCAGCAGTTTATTCGAAGCAGGTCGAGAGCAGTACTTC.

This clone was observed once. This chain uses TRBV9 with TRBJ1-4; perhaps TRBD1 as D (6 bases). Germline CDR1 is SGDLS and CDR2 is YYNGEE. The CDR3 sequence is 16 residues long. Trimming took 0 bases from V and 3 from J, leaving 12 bases between them. CDR3 sequence reads: CASSVGRTASNEKLFF. DNA for the CDR3: TGTGCCAGCAGCGTAGGGCGGACAGCTTCTAATGAAAAACTGTTTTTT.

The rearrangement uses TRBV5-1 and TRBJ2-5, with unresolved D. This CDR3 is 12 amino acids long. Germline lookup yields CDR1 SGHRS and CDR2 YFSETQ. Trimming took off 0 bases at V and 5 bases at J, with 5 bases between the two ends. The DNA of the CDR3 is TGCGCCAGCAGCTTGGCCGGGGAGACCCAGTACTTC. It yields the protein CASSLAGETQYF.

The chain uses TRBV7-8 and TRBJ1-2; D is unresolved. Germline V gene data show CDR1 as SGHVS and CDR2 as FQNEAQ. The CDR3 spans 16 residues. V gave up 1 base and J gave up 4 bases, with 16 bases separating them. CDR3 nucleotide sequence: TGTGCCAGCAGCTTAGTCCGGGCCCATAACCCCTATGGCTACACCTTC. Amino acid sequence: CASSLVRAHNPYGYTF.

The rearrangement uses TRBV5-1 and TRBJ1-3, with D possibly being TRBD1 (5 bases). Germline-derived CDR1 and CDR2 are SGHRS and YFSETQ. The CDR3 is made up of 15 amino acids. The ends were cut back, 1 base at V and 4 bases at J, with 12 bases in the middle. CDR3 DNA: TGCGCCAGCAGCTTGTCGCAGGGAGCAGGAAACACCATATATTTT. Its protein product is CASSLSQGAGNTIYF.

The chain recombines TRBV11-2 with TRBJ2-2; D is ambiguous. V lost 0 bases and J lost 4, with 6 bases in between. Germline CDR1 SGHAT, CDR2 FQNNGV. The CDR3 length is 14 residues. CDR3 nucleotides: TGTGCCAGCAGCTTAGAGCGAGTCACCGGGGAGCTGTTTTTT. Translating it yields CASSLERVTGELFF.

V usage is TRBV21-1 and J usage is TRBJ1-1. TRBV21-1 is noted as a pseudogene. The CDR3 is made up of 13 amino acids. The CDR3, as DNA: TGTGCCAGCAGCACCCCCCGTCGGGGGGCGGCTTTCTTT. It translates to CASSTPRRGAAFF.

V gene TRBV5-1 combines with J gene TRBJ2-3, with TRBD2 identical over 8 bases. The germline gives CDR1 SGHRS, CDR2 YFSETQ. This CDR3 spans 17 amino acids. V dropped 0 bases and J dropped 4; count of bases not matched to a gene: 10. CDR3 DNA sequence: TGCGCCAGCAGCTTGGGACCACAGGCGGGGGGAGCAGATACGCAGTATTTT. Residues: CASSLGPQAGGADTQYF.

This clone was seen once. The genes are TRBV9 and TRBJ1-4; 9 bases align to TRBD1. V was clipped by 4 bases and J by 7 bases; unmatched bases: 5. The CDR3 is 14 residues long. CDR1 is SGDLS and CDR2 is YYNGEE in the germline V gene. The CDR3 nucleotides are TGTGCCAGCAGCTCGGGACAGGGCATTGAAAAACTGTTTTTT. Protein sequence: CASSSGQGIEKLFF.

This clone has just one count. The chain employs TRBV5-8 and TRBJ1-6; D uncertain. V dropped 2 bases and J dropped 4 bases, with 7 bases sitting between them. Germline lookup yields CDR1 SGHTS and CDR2 YDEGEE. The CDR3 has 14 amino acids. CDR3 region: CASSFQTYNSPLHF. CDR3 sequence (DNA): TGTGCCAGCAGCTTCCAAACGTATAATTCACCCCTCCACTTT.

As regards this clone: The same CDR3 also results from other DNA sequences found in this sample. V usage is TRBV6-1 and J usage is TRBJ1-1; D not certain. The CDR3 is made up of 14 amino acids. The germline V gene encodes CDR1 MNHNS and CDR2 SASEGT. V lost 2 bases to trimming and J lost 1 base, with 8 bases between them. CDR3 amino acids: CASSERAQNTEAFF. The DNA of the CDR3 is TGTGCCAGCAGTGAACGGGCTCAGAACACTGAAGCTTTCTTT.

The J gene is TRBJ1-3, the V gene TRBV5-1, with D unresolved. The germline CDR1 and CDR2 sequences are SGHRS and YFSETQ. Between the trimmed V and J ends, which lost 0 bases and 1 base, there was a span of 8 bases. The CDR3 extends over 15 amino acids. The CDR3 loop reads CASSLEGRSGNTIYF. The CDR3 DNA reads as TGCGCCAGCAGCTTGGAGGGCCGGTCTGGAAACACCATATATTTT. Based on the CDR3 plus reference TRBV5-1 and TRBJ1-3, the full variable domain is KAGVTQTPRYLIKTRGQQVTLSCSPISGHRSVSWYQQTPGQGLQFLFEYFSETQRNKGNFPGRFSGRQFSNSRSEMNVSTLELGDSALYLCASSLEGRSGNTIYFGEGSWLTVV.

The chain uses TRBV19 and TRBJ1-1; D is unclear. The CDR3 sequence is 14 residues long. V lost 4 bases and J lost 4, with 13 bases in between. Germline V lookup: CDR1 LNHDA, CDR2 SQIVND (reference sequence). The CDR3 loop reads CASSTPGFGTEAFF. CDR3 nucleotide sequence: TGTGCCAGTAGTACCCCGGGCTTTGGCACTGAAGCTTTCTTT.

This chain connects TRBV13 to TRBJ2-3; possibly TRBD2 for D (5 bases). Per the germline V gene, CDR1 is PRHDT and CDR2 is FYEKMQ (reference sequence). The CDR3 spans 19 residues. The germline V and J ends were trimmed by 0 bases and 8 bases, with 27 bases remaining between them. The CDR3: CASSLGLGLSGPTPGTQYF. The CDR3 region has the DNA TGTGCCAGCAGCTTAGGCCTCGGACTCTCGGGTCCCACCCCAGGTACGCAGTATTTT.

The chain couples TRBV7-2 to TRBJ2-6; D perhaps matches TRBD2 (6 bases). V was pared by 4 bases and J by 10 bases, with 17 bases between. The CDR3 consists of 15 residues. Per germline, CDR1 SGHTA and CDR2 FQGNSA. DNA of the CDR3: TGTGCCAGCAGCTCCGCTCTTCGGGGGTTTAACGTCCTGACTTTC. It encodes CASSSALRGFNVLTF.

The chain links TRBV9 to TRBJ1-1, with 7 bases aligning to TRBD1. V lost 4 bases and J lost 6; bases outside the gene matches: 12. CDR1 and CDR2 (germline): SGDLS, YYNGEE. The CDR3 contains 15 residues. The CDR3 spells CASSLSPVRGAEAFF. The DNA of the CDR3 is TGTGCCAGCAGCCTCTCCCCAGTCAGGGGGGCTGAAGCTTTCTTT.

The chain links TRBV11-3 to TRBJ2-1; 9 bases map to TRBD1. Per the germline V gene, CDR1 is SGHNT and CDR2 is YENEEA. V shed 5 bases, J shed 5 bases, and the junction held 4 bases outside the gene matches. This CDR3 is built from 14 residues. Here the CDR3 reads CASSPGTGNNEQFF. CDR3 nucleotides: TGTGCCAGCAGCCCCGGGACAGGGAACAATGAGCAGTTCTTC.

V gene TRBV4-3 combines with J gene TRBJ2-7; D is unclear. The CDR3 sequence is 15 residues long. Germline lookup yields CDR1 LGHNA and CDR2 YSLEER. The V end lost 1 base, the J end lost 0 bases, and 10 bases lay between the germline ends. The DNA for the CDR3 is TGCGCCAGCAGCCAAGGGACGTCGAGCTCCTACGAGCAGTACTTC. It codes for CASSQGTSSSYEQYF.

The chain uses TRBV30 and TRBJ2-4, with 16 bases lining up with TRBD2. CDR3 length equals 18 residues. Germline V gene sequence: CDR1 GTSNPN, CDR2 SVGIG (reference sequence). Trimming removed 3 bases from V and 2 bases from J; junction bases left unmatched: 7. Written as DNA, the CDR3 is TGTGCCTGGAGCCCCGGGACTAGCGGGAGGGGAACCAAAAACATTCAGTACTTC. It codes for CAWSPGTSGRGTKNIQYF.

This chain connects TRBV15 to TRBJ2-6; D gene uncertain. CDR1 is LNHNV and CDR2 is YYDKDF in the germline V gene (reference sequence). There are 13 residues in the CDR3. Trimming pared 0 bases from V and 4 bases from J, leaving 1 base between. The CDR3 nucleotides read TGTGCCACCAGCAGAGAGGGGGCCAACGTCCTGACTTTC. As protein: CATSREGANVLTF.

The V call is TRBV5-1, the J call TRBJ1-2; 7 bases agree with TRBD1. CDR3 length: 15 residues. Germline V CDR1 and CDR2: SGHRS, YFSETQ. Trimming took 4 bases from V and 5 from J; bases not matched to a gene: 11. The CDR3 DNA reads as TGCGCCAGCAGCGGAGGATCCGGGACAGCTTATGGCTACACCTTC. Translated, it gives CASSGGSGTAYGYTF.

This chain joins TRBV29-1 and TRBJ2-5; D is possibly TRBD2 (6 bases). Germline assignment: CDR1 SQVTM and CDR2 ANQGSEA. This CDR3 is built from 13 residues. Trimming left V 0 bases short and J 5 bases short, with 10 bases between. CDR3: CSVEEGGTETQYF. In nucleotides, the CDR3 is TGCAGCGTTGAAGAGGGGGGAACCGAGACCCAGTACTTC. Full variable domain (rest looked up from reference TRBV29-1 and TRBJ2-5): SAVISQKPSRDICQRGTSLTIQCQVDSQVTMMFWYRQQPGQSLTLIATANQGSEATYESGFVIDKFPISRPNLTFSTLTVSNMSPEDSSIYLCSVEEGGTETQYFGPGTRLLVL.

This sequence joins TRBV7-9 and TRBJ1-5, with D possibly matching TRBD1 (6 bases). The V gene lost 9 bases and the J gene lost 0 bases, with 12 bases spanning the gap. The CDR3 sequence is 14 residues long. The V gene's germline CDR1 is SEHNR and CDR2 FQNEAQ (reference sequence). CDR3 protein: CASGGGNSNQPQHF. Here the CDR3 DNA reads TGTGCCAGTGGAGGGGGGAATAGCAATCAGCCCCAGCATTTT.

This chain joins TRBV15 and TRBJ2-1; 12 bases agree with TRBD2. This CDR3 has 16 residues. The V and J ends lost 0 bases and 12 bases, in that order; junction bases with no gene match: 9. Germline V CDR1 and CDR2: LNHNV, YYDKDF (reference sequence). In nucleotides, the CDR3 is TGTGCCACCAGCAGAGATAGGGCTAGCGGGGGGGCATTGCAGTTCTTC. Its protein is CATSRDRASGGALQFF. Together with reference TRBV15 and TRBJ2-1, the CDR3 gives the full variable domain: DAMVIQNPRYQVTQFGKPVTLSCSQTLNHNVMYWYQQKSSQAPKLLFHYYDKDFNNEADTPDNFQSRRPNTSFCFLDIRSPGLGDTAMYLCATSRDRASGGALQFFGPGTRLTVL.

V gene TRBV2 combines with J gene TRBJ2-3; 12 bases align to TRBD2. Germline V gene sequence: CDR1 SNHLY, CDR2 FYNNEI. This CDR3 comprises 16 residues. V lost 4 bases, J lost 5 bases, and 7 bases stayed unmatched. CDR3 bases: TGTGCCAGCAGTGTTCCCACTAGCGGGGGGCGAGATACGCAGTATTTT. Its protein product is CASSVPTSGGRDTQYF.

The chain links TRBV7-8 to TRBJ2-2; 7 nucleotides agree with TRBD1. With 0 bases clipped from V and 1 base from J, the junction kept 2 bases outside the gene matches. Looked up from germline, CDR1 is SGHVS and CDR2 is FQNEAQ. This CDR3 comprises 16 residues. Here the CDR3 DNA reads TGTGCCAGCAGCTTAGCGTGGACAGGGAACACCGGGGAGCTGTTTTTT. It yields the protein CASSLAWTGNTGELFF.

The chain uses TRBV10-2 and TRBJ2-7, with 7 bases matching TRBD1. This CDR3 is 13 amino acids long. Germline V gene data show CDR1 as WSHSY and CDR2 as SAAADI. After removal of 7 bases from V and 3 bases from J, the junction contained 6 bases not matched to a gene. This CDR3 is CASNRGTGYEQYF. The CDR3 bases are TGCGCCAGCAACAGGGGAACGGGCTACGAGCAGTACTTC.